The 12 T cell receptor beta chains reported below all come from one sample, sequenced in a study of control samples from healthy donors and cancer patients. Using immunoSEQ multiplex PCR, the repertoire was profiled, and TCRdb retains in-frame clones only, with some absent. The sample lists about 140,000 clones, about 90% seen once, with 6% to 9% in the top ten. The sample was blood. The origin of the receptors is a man younger than 30 in good health.

The chain recombines TRBV18 with TRBJ2-5, with 7 bases aligning to TRBD1. V shed 6 bases and J 4 bases; nucleotides not matched to a gene: 2. CDR1 and CDR2 from the germline V gene are KGHSH and LQKENI. This CDR3 has 12 residues. The CDR3 DNA reads as TGTGCCAGCTCTCGGGACAGAGAGACCCAGTACTTC. Translated, it gives CASSRDRETQYF.

The CDR3 region is CASSIERGHQPQHF. CDR3 nucleotide sequence: TGTGCCAGTAGTATAGAGCGGGGACATCAGCCCCAGCATTTT. The chain uses TRBV19 and TRBJ1-5; D possibly corresponds to TRBD1 (5 bases). Germline V gene data show CDR1 as LNHDA and CDR2 as SQIVND (reference sequence). V dropped 0 bases and J dropped 5 bases, with 8 bases sitting between them. The CDR3 totals 14 residues.

This clone was detected once. The chain couples TRBV7-8 to TRBJ1-5; D gene uncertain. The CDR3 is made up of 15 amino acids. V lost 0 bases and J 0 bases, leaving 6 bases between the germline ends. CDR1 is SGHVS, CDR2 FQNEAQ, per germline. CDR3 sequence: CASSLARISNQPQHF. CDR3 DNA sequence: TGTGCCAGCAGCTTAGCCCGTATTAGCAATCAGCCCCAGCATTTT.

This clone was picked up one time. In DNA, the CDR3 is TGCAGCGCGGGTCAGGGACCAAACTACGAGCAGTACTTC. Its translation: CSAGQGPNYEQYF. The chain recombines TRBV29-1 with TRBJ2-7; D is perhaps TRBD1 or TRBD2 (5 bases each). With 7 bases removed from V and 3 bases from J, the gap between germline ends came to 16 bases. The length of the CDR3 is 13 residues. Germline assignment: CDR1 SQVTM and CDR2 ANQGSEA.

J is TRBJ2-7 and V is TRBV6-5, with 11 nucleotides matching TRBD2. Germline V gene sequence: CDR1 MNHEY, CDR2 SVGAGI. V gave up 0 bases and J gave up 1 base; unmatched junction bases: 2. The CDR3 is 16 residues long. The CDR3 nucleotides are TGTGCCAGCAGTTACTCGGGGACTAGCGGATCCTACGAGCAGTACTTC. Its translation: CASSYSGTSGSYEQYF.

This chain links TRBV4-2 with TRBJ1-5; D is perhaps TRBD1 (5 bases). V lost 0 bases and J lost 6, with 12 bases in between. Germline CDR1 LGHNA, CDR2 YNFKEQ. CDR3 length equals 15 residues. CDR3 sequence reads: CASSQDLGGSQPQHF. The CDR3, as DNA: TGTGCCAGCAGCCAAGATTTGGGGGGAAGTCAGCCCCAGCATTTT.

This chain uses TRBV12-2 with TRBJ1-6; the tabulated D call, TRBD1, remains unverified against the DNA. TRBV12-2 is a listed pseudogene. This CDR3 is built from 16 residues. CDR3: CASRQTRDRVSSPLHF. The DNA for the CDR3 is TGTGCAAGTCGCCAAACCCGGGACAGGGTTAGCTCACCCCTCCACTTT.

The V call is TRBV10-3, the J call TRBJ1-6, with D perhaps matching TRBD1 (6 bases). V shed 2 bases and J shed 7 bases, with 9 bases lying between them. CDR3 length equals 14 residues. CDR1 ENHRY and CDR2 SYGVKD come from the germline V gene. For the CDR3, the DNA is TGTGCCATCAGTGAGCAGGGGTGGAATTCACCCCTCCACTTT. It specifies CAISEQGWNSPLHF.

The V and J genes are TRBV5-6 and TRBJ2-5; tentatively, D is TRBD2 (7 bases). This CDR3 is built from 13 residues. Trimming stripped 2 bases from V and 5 bases from J, with 10 bases between. CDR1 is SGHDT, CDR2 YYEEEE, per germline. CDR3 region: CASSFGGGETQYF. The CDR3 region has the DNA TGTGCCAGCAGCTTCGGCGGGGGCGAGACCCAGTACTTC.

The chain couples TRBV5-4 to TRBJ2-3; TRBD2 aligns across 7 bases. CDR1 and CDR2 from the germline V gene are SGHNT and YYREEE (reference sequence). The CDR3 is 18 amino acids. With V trimmed by 3 bases and J by 0 bases, 13 bases remained unmatched. The CDR3 loop is CASSSRRTAGTSTDTQYF. The CDR3 DNA reads TGTGCCAGCAGCTCTCGCAGAACAGCGGGAACTAGCACAGATACGCAGTATTTT.

About this clone itself: The junction departs from the called germline gene at one end, perhaps through a read error. The chain has TRBV9 and TRBJ1-3; D remains ambiguous. From germline, CDR1 is SGDLS and CDR2 YYNGEE. The CDR3 totals 13 residues. As DNA, the CDR3 is TGTGCCAGCAGCGTAATCAGCCGACCCGTTCCAGATTTT. It codes for CASSVISRPVPDF.

The rearrangement links TRBV5-6 to TRBJ2-3; D possibly corresponds to TRBD1 (5 bases). Trimming stripped 6 bases from V and 0 bases from J, with 17 bases between. Per the germline V gene, CDR1 is SGHDT and CDR2 is YYEEEE. This CDR3 has 16 amino acids. The CDR3 DNA reads as TGTGCCAGCACCACCTACTTGACAGCTAGCACAGATACGCAGTATTTT. Its translation is CASTTYLTASTDTQYF.